This TCR beta chain was recorded in a study of T cell responses to AZD1222 COVID-19 vaccine. Study findings and constraints: Vaccination with two AZD1222 doses was followed by a rise in Spike-specific TCR breadth and depth. White British ancestry dominated among donors, who included more females, and clonal diversity was possibly underestimated. Nearly half of spike-specific TCRs reportedly target unmutated variant regions.

The protocol was immunoSEQ multiplex PCR, while the TCRdb copy is restricted to in-frame clones and leaves out a portion. The sample holds over 150,000 clones, approximately 88% seen once. The CDR3 is 13 amino acids. V trimming: 4 bases; J trimming: 14 bases; junction bases outside the gene matches: 11. Germline lookup yields CDR1 KGHDR and CDR2 SFDVKD. On this clone itself: Its antigen is still unknown.

Recipients boosted at about 4 weeks or about 12 weeks are pooled. The chain links TRBV24-1 to TRBJ2-5; TRBD2 aligns across 8 bases. The material was peripheral blood, obtained 28 days after the second AZD1222 dose. This receptor was obtained from an adult who received the AZD1222 COVID-19 vaccine. This chain's CDR3 is CATSDALAGRTYF. The CDR3 region has the DNA TGTGCCACCAGTGACGCCTTAGCGGGGCGTACTTACTTC.